What follows describes a single T cell receptor (beta chain). The sample comes from a study of T cell changes during pregnancy in multiple sclerosis. CDR1 is SNHLY and CDR2 is FYNNEI in the germline V gene. V shed 5 bases and J shed 3 bases, with 8 bases lying between them. The CDR3 extends over 12 amino acids. Sequencing used immunoSEQ multiplex PCR; TCRdb keeps in-frame clones, though not all of them. The sample consists of around 58,000 clones, about 90% of them appearing once. This chain links TRBV2 with TRBJ2-7; TRBD2 is a possible D gene (5 bases). Sequencing used CD4+ T cells from peripheral blood mononuclear cells, obtained after pregnancy. The sequence derives from a female donor in good health, enrolled as a control in a pregnancy study. The CDR3 loop is CASSYDYYEQYF. The CDR3 DNA reads as TGTGCCAGCAGTTATGACTACTACGAGCAGTACTTC.